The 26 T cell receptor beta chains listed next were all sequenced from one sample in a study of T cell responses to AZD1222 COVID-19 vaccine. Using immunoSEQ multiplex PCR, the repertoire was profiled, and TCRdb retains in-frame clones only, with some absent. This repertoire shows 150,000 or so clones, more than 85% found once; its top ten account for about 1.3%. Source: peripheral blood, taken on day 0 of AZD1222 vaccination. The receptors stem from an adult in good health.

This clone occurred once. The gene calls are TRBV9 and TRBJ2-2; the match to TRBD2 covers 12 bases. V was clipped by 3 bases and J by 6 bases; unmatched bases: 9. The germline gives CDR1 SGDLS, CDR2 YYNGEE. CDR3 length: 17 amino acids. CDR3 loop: CASSARRTSGTSGELFF. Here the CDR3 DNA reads TGTGCCAGCAGCGCCCGGAGGACTAGCGGGACTTCCGGGGAGCTGTTTTTT.

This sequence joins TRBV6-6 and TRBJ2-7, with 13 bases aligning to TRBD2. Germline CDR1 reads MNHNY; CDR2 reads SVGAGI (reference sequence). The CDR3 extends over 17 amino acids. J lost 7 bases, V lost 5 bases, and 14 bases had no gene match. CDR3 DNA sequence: TGTGCCAGCAGTCTGCCGGGACTAGCGGGATCTTGGGGAGAGCAGTACTTC. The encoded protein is CASSLPGLAGSWGEQYF.

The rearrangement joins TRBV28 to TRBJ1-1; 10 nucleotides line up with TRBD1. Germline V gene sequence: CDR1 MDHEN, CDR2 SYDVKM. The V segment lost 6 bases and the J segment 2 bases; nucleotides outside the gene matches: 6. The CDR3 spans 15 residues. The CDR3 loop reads CASSRDRGGNTEAFF. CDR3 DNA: TGTGCCAGCAGCCGGGACAGGGGAGGAAACACTGAAGCTTTCTTT.

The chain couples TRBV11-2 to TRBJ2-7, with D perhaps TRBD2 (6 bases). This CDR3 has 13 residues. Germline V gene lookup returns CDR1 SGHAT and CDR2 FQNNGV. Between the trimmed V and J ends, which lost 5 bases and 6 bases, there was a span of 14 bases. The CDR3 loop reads CASSQRVSTEQYF. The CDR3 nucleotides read TGTGCCAGCAGCCAGCGGGTTTCTACCGAGCAGTACTTC.

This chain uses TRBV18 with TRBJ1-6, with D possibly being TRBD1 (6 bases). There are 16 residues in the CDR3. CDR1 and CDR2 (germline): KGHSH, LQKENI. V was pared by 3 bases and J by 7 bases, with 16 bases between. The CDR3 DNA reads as TGTGCCAGCTCACCGTTGACAACAGGGTCAAATTCACCCCTCCACTTT. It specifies CASSPLTTGSNSPLHF.

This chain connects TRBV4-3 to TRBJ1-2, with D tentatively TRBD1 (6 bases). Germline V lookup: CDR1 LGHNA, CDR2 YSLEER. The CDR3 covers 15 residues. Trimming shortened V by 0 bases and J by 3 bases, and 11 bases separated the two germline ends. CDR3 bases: TGCGCCAGCAGCCAAGAATGGCAGGGGTACTATGGCTACACCTTC. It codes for CASSQEWQGYYGYTF.

The CDR3 sequence is CASSLVGDRGDQPQHF. The CDR3 nucleotides read TGTGCCAGCAGCTTAGTCGGCGACAGGGGGGACCAGCCCCAGCATTTT. The chain links TRBV11-2 to TRBJ1-5; TRBD1 matches 9 bases. The CDR3 consists of 16 residues. The germline V gene encodes CDR1 SGHAT and CDR2 FQNNGV. J was trimmed by 7 bases and V by 1 base; bases with no gene match: 8.

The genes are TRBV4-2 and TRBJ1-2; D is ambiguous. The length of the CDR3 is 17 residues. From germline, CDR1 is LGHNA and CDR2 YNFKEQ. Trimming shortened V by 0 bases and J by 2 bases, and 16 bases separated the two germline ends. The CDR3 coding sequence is TGTGCCAGCAGCCAAGAGGCAGGCAAAACGACCAACTATGGCTACACCTTC. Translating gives CASSQEAGKTTNYGYTF.

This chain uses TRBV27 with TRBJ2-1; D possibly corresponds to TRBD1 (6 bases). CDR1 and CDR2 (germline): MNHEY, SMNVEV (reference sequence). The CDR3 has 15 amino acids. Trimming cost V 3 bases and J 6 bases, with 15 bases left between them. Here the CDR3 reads CASSFDDRPINEQFF. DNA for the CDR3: TGTGCCAGCAGTTTCGACGACAGGCCGATCAATGAGCAGTTCTTC.

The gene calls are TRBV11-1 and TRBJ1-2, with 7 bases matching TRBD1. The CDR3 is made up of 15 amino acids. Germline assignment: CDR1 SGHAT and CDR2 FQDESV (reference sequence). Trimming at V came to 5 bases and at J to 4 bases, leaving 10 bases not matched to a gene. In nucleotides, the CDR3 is TGTGCCAGCAGCCCTCAAGCCACAGGGGCCTATGGCTACACCTTC. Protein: CASSPQATGAYGYTF.

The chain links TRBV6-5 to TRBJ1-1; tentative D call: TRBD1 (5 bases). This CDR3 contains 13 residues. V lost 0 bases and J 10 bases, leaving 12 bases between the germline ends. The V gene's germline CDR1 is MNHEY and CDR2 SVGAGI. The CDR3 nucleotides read TGTGCCAGCAGTTACTCGGGCGGGGGAGCAGCTTTCTTT. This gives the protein CASSYSGGGAAFF.

The chain's CDR3 is CASSYSTGVEQFF. The CDR3 region has the DNA TGTGCCAGCAGCTATAGTACCGGGGTAGAGCAGTTCTTC. The chain has TRBV7-2 and TRBJ2-1; D might be TRBD2 (5 bases). The CDR3 consists of 13 residues. Per the germline V gene, CDR1 is SGHTA and CDR2 is FQGNSA. V gave up 4 bases and J gave up 10 bases, with 14 bases separating them.

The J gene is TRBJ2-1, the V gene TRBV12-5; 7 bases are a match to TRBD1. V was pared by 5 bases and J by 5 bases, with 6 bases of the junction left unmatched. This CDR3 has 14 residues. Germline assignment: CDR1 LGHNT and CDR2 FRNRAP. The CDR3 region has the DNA TGTGCTAGTGGTACCGGGACAGCCGACAATGAGCAGTTCTTC. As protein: CASGTGTADNEQFF.

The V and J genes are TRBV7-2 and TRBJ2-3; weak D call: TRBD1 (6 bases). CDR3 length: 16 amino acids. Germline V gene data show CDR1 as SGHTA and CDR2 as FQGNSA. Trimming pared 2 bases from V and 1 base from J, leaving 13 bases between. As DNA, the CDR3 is TGTGCCAGCAGCTTACGGGCAGGGGACCGCACAGATACGCAGTATTTT. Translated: CASSLRAGDRTDTQYF.

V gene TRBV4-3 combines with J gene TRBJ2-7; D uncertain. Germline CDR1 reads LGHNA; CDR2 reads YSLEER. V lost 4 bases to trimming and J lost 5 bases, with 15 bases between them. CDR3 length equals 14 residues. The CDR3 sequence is CASSRLSGGNEQYF. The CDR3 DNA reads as TGCGCCAGCAGCCGCCTCTCAGGTGGGAACGAGCAGTACTTC.

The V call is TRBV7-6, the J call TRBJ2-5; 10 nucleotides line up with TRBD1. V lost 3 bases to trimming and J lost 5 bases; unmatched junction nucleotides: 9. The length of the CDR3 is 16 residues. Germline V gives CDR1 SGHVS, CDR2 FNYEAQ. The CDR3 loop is CASSLSGTGVSETQYF. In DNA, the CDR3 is TGTGCCAGCAGCTTGTCCGGGACAGGGGTATCTGAGACCCAGTACTTC.

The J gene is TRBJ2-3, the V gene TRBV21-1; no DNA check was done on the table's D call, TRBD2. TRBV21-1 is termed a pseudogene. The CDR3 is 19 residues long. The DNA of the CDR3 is TGTGCCAGCAGCCTCTCCCTGGGGACTAGCGGGGCAGGGACAGATACGCAGTATTTT. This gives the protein CASSLSLGTSGAGTDTQYF.

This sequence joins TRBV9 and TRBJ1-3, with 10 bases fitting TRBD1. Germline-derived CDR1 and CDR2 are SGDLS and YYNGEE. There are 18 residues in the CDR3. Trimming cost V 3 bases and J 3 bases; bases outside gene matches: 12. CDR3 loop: CASSASSGQGMVGNTIYF. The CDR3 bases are TGTGCCAGCAGCGCTTCATCGGGACAGGGGATGGTTGGAAACACCATATATTTT.

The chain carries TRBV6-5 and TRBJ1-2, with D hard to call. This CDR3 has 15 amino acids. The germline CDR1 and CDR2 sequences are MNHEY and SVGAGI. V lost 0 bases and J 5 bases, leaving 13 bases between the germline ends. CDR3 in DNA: TGTGCCAGCAGTTACTCCTGGCAGGCGGGGTATGGCTACACCTTC. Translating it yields CASSYSWQAGYGYTF.

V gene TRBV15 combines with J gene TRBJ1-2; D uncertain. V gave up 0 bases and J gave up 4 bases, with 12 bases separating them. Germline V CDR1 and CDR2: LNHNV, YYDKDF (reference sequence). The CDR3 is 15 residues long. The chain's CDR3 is CATSRDGETSYGYTF. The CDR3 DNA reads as TGTGCCACCAGCAGAGATGGGGAGACAAGCTATGGCTACACCTTC. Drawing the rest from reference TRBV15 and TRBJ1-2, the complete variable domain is DAMVIQNPRYQVTQFGKPVTLSCSQTLNHNVMYWYQQKSSQAPKLLFHYYDKDFNNEADTPDNFQSRRPNTSFCFLDIRSPGLGDTAMYLCATSRDGETSYGYTFGSGTRLTVV.

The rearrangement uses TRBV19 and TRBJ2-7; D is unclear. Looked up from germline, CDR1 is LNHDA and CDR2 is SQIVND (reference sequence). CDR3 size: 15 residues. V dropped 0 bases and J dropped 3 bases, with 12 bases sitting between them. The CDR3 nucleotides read TGTGCCAGTAGTATAGAGGAGACGGCCCTCTACGAGCAGTACTTC. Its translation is CASSIEETALYEQYF.

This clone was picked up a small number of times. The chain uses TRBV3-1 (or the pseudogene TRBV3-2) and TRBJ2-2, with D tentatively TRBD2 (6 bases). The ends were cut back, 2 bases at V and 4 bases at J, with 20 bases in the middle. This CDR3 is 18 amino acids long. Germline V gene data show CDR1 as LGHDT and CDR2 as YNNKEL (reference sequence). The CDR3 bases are TGTGCCAGCAGCCAATTTCGGTTAGCGGCTAGATCCACCGGGGAGCTGTTTTTT. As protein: CASSQFRLAARSTGELFF.

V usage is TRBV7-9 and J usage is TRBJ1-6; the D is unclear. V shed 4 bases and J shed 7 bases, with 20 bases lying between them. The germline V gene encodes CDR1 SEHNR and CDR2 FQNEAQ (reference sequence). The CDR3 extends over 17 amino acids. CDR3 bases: TGTGCCAGCAGCTGGACCATAGCTTCCCCGGAGAATTCACCCCTCCACTTT. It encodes CASSWTIASPENSPLHF. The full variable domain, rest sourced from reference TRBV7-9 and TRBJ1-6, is DTGVSQNPRHKITKRGQNVTFRCDPISEHNRLYWYRQTLGQGPEFLTYFQNEAQLEKSRLLSDRFSAERPKGSFSTLEIQRTEQGDSAMYLCASSWTIASPENSPLHFGNGTRLTVT.

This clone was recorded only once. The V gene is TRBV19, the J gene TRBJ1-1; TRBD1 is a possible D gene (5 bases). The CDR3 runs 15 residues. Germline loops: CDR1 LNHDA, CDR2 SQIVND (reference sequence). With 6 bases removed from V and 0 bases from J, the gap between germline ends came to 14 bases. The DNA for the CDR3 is TGTGCCAGTAGCTTAGGGGTTGGATTGAACACTGAAGCTTTCTTT. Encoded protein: CASSLGVGLNTEAFF.

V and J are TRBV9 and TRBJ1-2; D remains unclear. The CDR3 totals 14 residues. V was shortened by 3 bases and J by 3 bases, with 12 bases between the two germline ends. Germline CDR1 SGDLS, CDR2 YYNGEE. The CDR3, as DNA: TGTGCCAGCAGCGGACACGAGGCTTACTATGGCTACACCTTC. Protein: CASSGHEAYYGYTF.

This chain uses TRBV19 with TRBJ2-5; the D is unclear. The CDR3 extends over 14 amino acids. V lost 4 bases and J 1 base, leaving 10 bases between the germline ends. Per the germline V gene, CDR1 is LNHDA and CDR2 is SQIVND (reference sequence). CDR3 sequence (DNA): TGTGCCAGTAGTAAGCCCTCAAGCCAAGAGACCCAGTACTTC. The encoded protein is CASSKPSSQETQYF.